This T cell receptor beta chain was found in a study of blood T cell repertoires in COVID-19. The CDR3 sequence is 17 residues long. Germline CDR1 reads SGHAT; CDR2 reads FQNNGV. V was pared by 2 bases and J by 1 base, with 9 bases of the junction left unmatched. The table came from immunoSEQ multiplex PCR; TCRdb's copy has only in-frame clones and leaves some out. The sample contains about 210,000 clones, roughly 78% of which appear only once. The source of this sequence is a woman between 40 and 55 years old with acute or convalescent COVID-19. Sequencing was performed on peripheral blood. The chain is built from TRBV11-2 and TRBJ1-1; 8 bases are a match to TRBD1. CDR3 DNA: TGTGCCAGCAGCTTAAGAACTGACAGGGGTGGGAACACTGAAGCTTTCTTT. It encodes CASSLRTDRGGNTEAFF.